The clone carrying this T cell receptor beta chain was observed a handful of times. Its antigen is still unknown. This entry belongs to a study of T cell repertoires in cytomegalovirus infection. Study-wide findings and caveats: Dominating the ex vivo response were HLA-C-restricted CMV-specific TCR beta clonotypes. Using cumulative public TCR beta family frequency, the authors identified those who carried CMV together with the relevant HLA.

A single record per CDR3 protein comes from TCRdb applying MiXCR to the reads. The sample contains 300,000 to 400,000 distinct CDR3 sequences, around 9.5% of which appear only once. CDR1 and CDR2 from the germline V gene are SGHAT and FQNNGV. The CDR3 contains 14 residues. Trimming left V 5 bases short and J 9 bases short, with 14 bases between. The chain employs TRBV11-2 and TRBJ1-6, with no clear D. The sequence was collected from a human donor in good health (CMV status not recorded). Some clones in this sample may be carry-over from other donors' samples. The sequenced material came from PBMCs. CDR3 residues: CASSQGLVRSPLHF. The CDR3 region has the DNA TGTGCCAGCAGCCAAGGGTTGGTGCGTTCACCCCTCCACTTT.